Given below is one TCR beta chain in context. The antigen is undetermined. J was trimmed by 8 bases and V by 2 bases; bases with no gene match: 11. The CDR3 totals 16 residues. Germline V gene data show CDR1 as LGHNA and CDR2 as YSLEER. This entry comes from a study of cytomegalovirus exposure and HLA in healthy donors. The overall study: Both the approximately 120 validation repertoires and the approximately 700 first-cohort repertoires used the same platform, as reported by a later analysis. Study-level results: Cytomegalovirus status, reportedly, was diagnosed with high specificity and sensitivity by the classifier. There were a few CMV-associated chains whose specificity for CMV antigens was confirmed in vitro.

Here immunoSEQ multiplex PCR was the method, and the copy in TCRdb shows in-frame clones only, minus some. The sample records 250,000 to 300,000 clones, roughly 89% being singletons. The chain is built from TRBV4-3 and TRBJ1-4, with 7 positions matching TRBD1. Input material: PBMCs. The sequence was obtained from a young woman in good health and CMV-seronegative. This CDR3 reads CASSQRSDRDGEKLFF. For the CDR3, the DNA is TGCGCCAGCAGCCAACGATCAGACAGGGATGGGGAAAAACTGTTTTTT.